This T cell receptor (beta chain) was captured by sequencing in a study of T cell responses to AZD1222 COVID-19 vaccine. General study findings and limits: Most donors were white British and more were female, and clonal diversity was possibly underestimated. Recipients of two AZD1222 doses showed rising Spike-specific TCR breadth and depth. Regions left unmutated in variants are reportedly the target of nearly half of spike-specific TCRs. AZD1222 recipients seropositive at baseline numbered only 5 to 7.

The CDR3 has 13 amino acids. The V end lost 2 bases, the J end lost 5 bases, and 9 bases lay between the germline ends. Germline V gives CDR1 SGHDN, CDR2 FVKESK. Worth noting for this clone: What it binds is unknown.

TCRdb keeps only in-frame clones here, not all; method: immunoSEQ multiplex PCR. The data contain fewer than 130,000 clones, roughly four fifths of them singletons. Sample: peripheral blood, taken on day 0 of AZD1222 vaccination. The rearrangement joins TRBV14 to TRBJ1-1, with a weak D call TRBD1 (5 bases). This TCR derives from an adult in good health. Here the CDR3 reads CASSQQGWTEAFF. Written as DNA, the CDR3 is TGTGCCAGCAGCCAACAGGGTTGGACTGAAGCTTTCTTT.